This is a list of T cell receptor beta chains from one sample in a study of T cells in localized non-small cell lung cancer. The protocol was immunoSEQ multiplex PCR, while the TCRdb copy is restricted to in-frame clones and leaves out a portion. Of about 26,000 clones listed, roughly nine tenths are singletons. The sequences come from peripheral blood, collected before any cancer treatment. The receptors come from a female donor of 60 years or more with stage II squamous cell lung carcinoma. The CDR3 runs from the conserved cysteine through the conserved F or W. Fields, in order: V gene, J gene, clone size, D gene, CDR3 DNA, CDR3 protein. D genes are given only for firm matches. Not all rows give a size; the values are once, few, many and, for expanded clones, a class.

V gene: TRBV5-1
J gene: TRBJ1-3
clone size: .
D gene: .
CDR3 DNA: TGCGCCAGCAGCTTGGACCTCTCTGGAAACACCATATATTTT
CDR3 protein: CASSLDLSGNTIYF

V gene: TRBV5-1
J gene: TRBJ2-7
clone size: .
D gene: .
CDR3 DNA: TGCGCCAGCAGCTTGGCCAGTACCGGGGGCTACGAGCAGTACTTC
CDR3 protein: CASSLASTGGYEQYF

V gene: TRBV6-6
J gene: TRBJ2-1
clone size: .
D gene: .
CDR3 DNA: TGTGCCAGCAGTTACTCGGGGAGGAAAACCTACAATGAGCAGTTCTTC
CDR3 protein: CASSYSGRKTYNEQFF

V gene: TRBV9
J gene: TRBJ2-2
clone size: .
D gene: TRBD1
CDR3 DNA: TGTGCCAGCAGCGTGGGACAGGGTTACACCGGGGAGCTGTTTTTT
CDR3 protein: CASSVGQGYTGELFF

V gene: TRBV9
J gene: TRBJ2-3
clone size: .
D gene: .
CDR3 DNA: TGTGCCAGCAGCCCTCGGGACTTCCGCACAGATACGCAGTATTTT
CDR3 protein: CASSPRDFRTDTQYF

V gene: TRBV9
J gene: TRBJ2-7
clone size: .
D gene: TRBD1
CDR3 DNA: TGTGCCAGCAGCGTAGGAGGGGGCTCCCAACCCTCCTACGAGCAGTACTTC
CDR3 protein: CASSVGGGSQPSYEQYF

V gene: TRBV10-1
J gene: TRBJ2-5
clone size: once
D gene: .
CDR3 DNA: TGCGTCAGCAGTGAGTCTGGGGGGAGTGAGACCCAGTACTTC
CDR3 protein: CVSSESGGSETQYF

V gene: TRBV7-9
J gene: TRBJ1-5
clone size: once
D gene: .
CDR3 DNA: TGTGCCAGCAGCTTAGCGGCAGGGAATCAGCCCCAGCATTTT
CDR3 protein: CASSLAAGNQPQHF

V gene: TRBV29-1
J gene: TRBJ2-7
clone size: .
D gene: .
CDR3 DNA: TGCAGCATTGCCCACAATTACGAGCAGTACTTC
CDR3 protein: CSIAHNYEQYF

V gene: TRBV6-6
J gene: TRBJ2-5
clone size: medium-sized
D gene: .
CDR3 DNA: TGTGCCAGCAGTAACGCAGCCGGGCCCCAAGAGACCCAGTACTTC
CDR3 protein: CASSNAAGPQETQYF

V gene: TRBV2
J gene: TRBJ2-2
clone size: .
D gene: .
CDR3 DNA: TGTGCCAGCAGAGGTGGCACCGGGGAGCTGTTTTTT
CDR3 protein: CASRGGTGELFF

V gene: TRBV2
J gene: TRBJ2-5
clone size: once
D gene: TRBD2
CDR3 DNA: TGTGCCAGCAGTAAGGGTAGAAGGTTAGCGGGAGAGGGAGAGACCCAGTACTTC
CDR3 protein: CASSKGRRLAGEGETQYF

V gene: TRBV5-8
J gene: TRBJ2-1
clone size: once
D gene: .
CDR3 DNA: TGTGCCAGCAGATCAGACAATGAGCAGTTCTTC
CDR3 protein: CASRSDNEQFF

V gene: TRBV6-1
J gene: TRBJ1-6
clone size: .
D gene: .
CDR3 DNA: TGTGCCAGCAGTGAGGTCTACTACGATTCACCCCTCCACTTT
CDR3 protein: CASSEVYYDSPLHF

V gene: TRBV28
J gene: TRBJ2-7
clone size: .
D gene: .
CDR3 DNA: TGTGCCATTCTCGGGAGTTACGAGCAGTACTTC
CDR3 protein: CAILGSYEQYF

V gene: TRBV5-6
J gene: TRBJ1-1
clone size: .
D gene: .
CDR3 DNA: TGTGCCAGCAGCTTGGGCAAGGACACTGAAGCTTTCTTT
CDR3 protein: CASSLGKDTEAFF

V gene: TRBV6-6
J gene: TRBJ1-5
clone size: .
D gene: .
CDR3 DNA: TGTGCCAGCAAGGTAGGGGATAGCAATCAGCCCCAGCATTTT
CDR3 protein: CASKVGDSNQPQHF

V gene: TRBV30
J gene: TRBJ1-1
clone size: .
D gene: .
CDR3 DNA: TGTGCCTGGAGTTTATCCCGAGGCCGCGGCACTGAAGCTTTCTTT
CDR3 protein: CAWSLSRGRGTEAFF

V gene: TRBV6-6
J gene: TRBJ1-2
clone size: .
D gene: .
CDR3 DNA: TGTGCCAGCAGTAGGGAGGGCTATGGCTACACCTTC
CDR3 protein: CASSREGYGYTF

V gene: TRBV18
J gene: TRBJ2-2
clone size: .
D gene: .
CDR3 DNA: TGTGCCAGCTCACCATACATCGAGAACACCGGGGAGCTGTTTTTT
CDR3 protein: CASSPYIENTGELFF

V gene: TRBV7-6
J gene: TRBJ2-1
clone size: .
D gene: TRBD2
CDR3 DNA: TGTGCCAGCAGCCGCGGGACTAGCAATGAGCAGTTCTTC
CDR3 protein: CASSRGTSNEQFF

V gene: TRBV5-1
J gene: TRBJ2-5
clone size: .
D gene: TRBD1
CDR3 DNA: TGCGCCAGCAGCTTGGTGGGACAGGAGGGGGAGACCCAGTACTTC
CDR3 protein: CASSLVGQEGETQYF

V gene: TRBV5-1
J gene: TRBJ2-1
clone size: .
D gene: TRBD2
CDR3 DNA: TGCGCCAGCAGCTTCCAACCTACGACTAGCGGGAGACACAATGAGCAGTTCTTC
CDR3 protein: CASSFQPTTSGRHNEQFF

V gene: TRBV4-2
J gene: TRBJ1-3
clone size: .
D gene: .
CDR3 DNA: TGTGCCAGCAGCCCGACCGGGACTTCTGGAAACACCATATATTTT
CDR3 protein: CASSPTGTSGNTIYF

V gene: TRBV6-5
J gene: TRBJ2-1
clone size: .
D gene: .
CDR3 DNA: TGTGCCAGCAGACAACGGCGCGAGAAGATCAATGAGCAGTTCTTC
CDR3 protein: CASRQRREKINEQFF

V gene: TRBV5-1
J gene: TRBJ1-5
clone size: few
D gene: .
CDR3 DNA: TGCGCCAGCAGCCCGGGGGGGGGCGGACAGCCCCAGCATTTT
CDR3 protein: CASSPGGGGQPQHF

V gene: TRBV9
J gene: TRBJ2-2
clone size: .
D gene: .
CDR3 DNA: TGTGCCAGCAGCGTCCTGGACAGACTTAACACCGGGGAGCTGTTTTTT
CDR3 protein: CASSVLDRLNTGELFF

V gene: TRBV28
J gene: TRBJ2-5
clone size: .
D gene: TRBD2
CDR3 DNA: TGTGCCAGCAGCTCGCGGACTAGCGGGAGGCGTACGGGCGGGACCCAGTACTTC
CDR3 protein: CASSSRTSGRRTGGTQYF

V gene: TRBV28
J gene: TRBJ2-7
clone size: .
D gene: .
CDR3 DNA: TGTGCCAGCAAAGGGCCTTCGGCCCACGAGCAGTACTTC
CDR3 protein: CASKGPSAHEQYF

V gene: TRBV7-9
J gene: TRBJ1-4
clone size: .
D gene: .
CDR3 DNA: TGTGCCAGCAGCTTCCCTGGGGGGCAGAATGAAAAACTGTTTTTT
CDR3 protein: CASSFPGGQNEKLFF

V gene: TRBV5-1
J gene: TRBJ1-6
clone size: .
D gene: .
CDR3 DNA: TGCGCCAGCAGCTTAGGCCAGGGCAATTCACCCCTCCACTTT
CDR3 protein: CASSLGQGNSPLHF

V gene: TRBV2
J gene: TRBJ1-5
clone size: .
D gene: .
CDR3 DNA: TGTGCCAGCAAGGGCCTGGGGTATCAGCCCCAGCATTTT
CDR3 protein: CASKGLGYQPQHF

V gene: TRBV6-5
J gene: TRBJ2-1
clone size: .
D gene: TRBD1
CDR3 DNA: TGTGCCAGCAGTTTGCAGGGGACAGGGGGCTCCAATGAGCAGTTCTTC
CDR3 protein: CASSLQGTGGSNEQFF

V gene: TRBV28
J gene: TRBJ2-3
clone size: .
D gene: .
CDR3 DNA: TGTGCCAGCAGTTTATTCGGACAGTCACTTTACACAGATACGCAGTATTTT
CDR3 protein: CASSLFGQSLYTDTQYF

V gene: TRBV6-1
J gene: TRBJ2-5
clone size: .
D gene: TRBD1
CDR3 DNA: TGTGCCAGCAGGCTGACAGGGGGAGAGACCCAGTACTTC
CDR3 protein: CASRLTGGETQYF

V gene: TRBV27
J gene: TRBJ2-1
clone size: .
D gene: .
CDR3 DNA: TGTGCCAGCAGTTTATCGGGGGCTTCCGGGAATGAGCAGTTCTTC
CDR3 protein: CASSLSGASGNEQFF

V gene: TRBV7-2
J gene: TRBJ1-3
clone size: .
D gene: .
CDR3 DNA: TGTGCCAGCAGCAGCGGGGCGTCTGGAAACACCATATATTTT
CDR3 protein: CASSSGASGNTIYF

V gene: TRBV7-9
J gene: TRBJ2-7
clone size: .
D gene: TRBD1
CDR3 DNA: TGTGCCAGCAGCTTCGGGACAGGGGAGGACGAGCAGTACTTC
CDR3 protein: CASSFGTGEDEQYF

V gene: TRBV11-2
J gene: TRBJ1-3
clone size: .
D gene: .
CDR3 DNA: TGTGCCAGCAGCTTAGGTATCTCTGGAAACACCATATATTTT
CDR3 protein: CASSLGISGNTIYF

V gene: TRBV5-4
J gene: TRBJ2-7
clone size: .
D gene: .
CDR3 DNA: TGTGCCAGCAGCCCTGAGGTAGCGAGGACCTCCTACGAGCAGTACTTC
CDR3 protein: CASSPEVARTSYEQYF

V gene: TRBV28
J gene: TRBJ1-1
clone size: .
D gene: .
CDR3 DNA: TGTGCCAGCACCGCACCCAGGGTTGACACTGAAGCTTTCTTT
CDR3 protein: CASTAPRVDTEAFF

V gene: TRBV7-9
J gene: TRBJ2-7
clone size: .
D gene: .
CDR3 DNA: TGTGCCAGCAGCCGGGGGCTTTCCTACGAGCAGTACTTC
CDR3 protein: CASSRGLSYEQYF

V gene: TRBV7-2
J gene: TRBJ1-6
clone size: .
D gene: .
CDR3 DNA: TGTGCCAGCAGCCCGGACAGCGGACGGTATTCACCCCTCCACTTT
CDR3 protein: CASSPDSGRYSPLHF

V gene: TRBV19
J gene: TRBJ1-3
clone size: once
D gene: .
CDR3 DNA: TGTGCCAGTATCCCCGGGACGTATGGAAACACCATATATTTT
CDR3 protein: CASIPGTYGNTIYF

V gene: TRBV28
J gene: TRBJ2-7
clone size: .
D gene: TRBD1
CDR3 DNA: TGTGCCAGCAGTTTCGACAGGGATGTCCCCTACGAGCAGTACTTC
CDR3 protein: CASSFDRDVPYEQYF

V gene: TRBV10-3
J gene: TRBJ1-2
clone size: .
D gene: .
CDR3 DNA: TGTGCCATCAGTGTAGGGGCAGGGGATTATGGCTACACCTTC
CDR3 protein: CAISVGAGDYGYTF